This is a list of T cell receptor beta chains from one sample in a study of T-cell reconstitution after alpha-beta-depleted transplantation in children. TCRdb reprocessed the PCR reads with MiXCR, giving one entry per CDR3 protein. This table holds about 500,000 distinct CDR3 sequences, 30% to 35% found once. Sequencing was performed on PBMCs from the stem cell graft donor, taken from the stem cell graft. The receptors come from a human donor who donated a stem cell graft to a child with aplastic anemia. The CDR3 runs from the conserved cysteine through the conserved F or W. Fields, in order: D gene, J gene, CDR3 length, V gene, clone size, CDR3 DNA, CDR3 protein. The D gene is left open where the match is weak. Size is stated for part of the rows, as once, few or many counts, or as a class when the clone is expanded.

TRBD1 TRBJ2-5 13 TRBV6-2/TRBV6-3 . TGTGCCAGCAGTTGGGACAGCCAAGAGACCCAGTACTTC CASSWDSQETQYF
. TRBJ2-2 15 TRBV20-1 many TGCAGTGCGTGGTGGGCCGAAGTAAACACCGGGGAGCTGTTTTTT CSAWWAEVNTGELFF
TRBD1 TRBJ2-2 15 TRBV9 few TGTGCCAGCAGCCGGGACAGGGGAGGCACCGGGGAGCTGTTTTTT CASSRDRGGTGELFF
TRBD2 TRBJ2-3 14 TRBV25-1 . TGTGCCAGCAGTCCTAGCGGGGGGATAGATACGCAGTATTTT CASSPSGGIDTQYF
. TRBJ2-7 15 TRBV9 few TGTGCCAGCAGCGTAGAGGGGGGAGGGCCGTATTCGCAGTACTTC CASSVEGGGPYSQYF
. TRBJ2-7 12 TRBV19 once TGTGCCAGAGTAGCCTACTCCTACGAGCAGTACTTC CARVAYSYEQYF
. TRBJ1-4 13 TRBV5-1 few TGCGCCAGCAGCTTGGATAGTACGGGAGTGGTGTTTTTT CASSLDSTGVVFF
TRBD1 TRBJ2-1 15 TRBV7-2 . TGTGCCAGCACCTCCGGGGGGGACAGGGGGTATGAGCAGTTCTTC CASTSGGDRGYEQFF
TRBD2 TRBJ2-7 14 TRBV6-2/TRBV6-3 . TGTGCCAGCCAACTAGCGGGATTCTCCTACGAGCAGTACTTC CASQLAGFSYEQYF
TRBD1 TRBJ2-1 15 TRBV24-1 . TGTGCCACCAGTGATCCGGGACAGGGGGTGAATGAGCAGTTCTTC CATSDPGQGVNEQFF
. TRBJ1-4 14 TRBV20-1 . TGCAGTGCCACAGGACACCTAGTTGGTGAAAAACTGTTTTTT CSATGHLVGEKLFF
. TRBJ1-5 18 TRBV12-3/TRBV12-4 . TGTGCCAGCAGTTTAGTTCTGGGCCGCCCGGCGGGCAATCAGCCCCAGCATTTT CASSLVLGRPAGNQPQHF
. TRBJ2-2 16 TRBV29-1 . TGCAGCGTTCCCGGGGGTGTGTTCGCGGGAACCGGGGAGCTGTTTTTT CSVPGGVFAGTGELFF
TRBD1 TRBJ2-1 15 TRBV20-1 . TGCAGTGCCCCGCGCGCGACAGGGCAGTACAATGAGCAGTTCTTC CSAPRATGQYNEQFF
. TRBJ2-3 12 TRBV5-1 . TGCGCCAGCAGCCAACACACAGATACGCAGTATTTT CASSQHTDTQYF
TRBD1 TRBJ2-1 14 TRBV29-1 . TGCAGCGGGCACCGGGACAGGGACTACAATGAGCAGTTCTTC CSGHRDRDYNEQFF
. TRBJ2-5 15 TRBV6-2/TRBV6-3 . TGTGCCAGCAACACTGCCCCAGGACAGTTGGAGACCCAGTACTTC CASNTAPGQLETQYF
TRBD1 TRBJ2-3 16 TRBV7-9 . TGTGCCAGCAGCCCCACAGGGGGGCACAGCACAGATACGCAGTATTTT CASSPTGGHSTDTQYF
. TRBJ2-3 15 TRBV7-2 . TGTGCCAGCAGCTTAGACGGGACCCCCACAGATACGCAGTATTTT CASSLDGTPTDTQYF
TRBD1 TRBJ1-2 13 TRBV12-3/TRBV12-4 . TGTGCCAGCAGTGCACAGGGGGCCTATGGCTACACCTTC CASSAQGAYGYTF
TRBD1 TRBJ2-1 15 TRBV5-1 . TGCGCCAGCAGCGTGGACAGGGGTTTTTGGGATGAGCAGTTCTTC CASSVDRGFWDEQFF
. TRBJ1-2 16 TRBV28 once TGTGCCAGCAGTTTAGTCGGTTCTCGGGTGGGTTATGGCTACACCTTC CASSLVGSRVGYGYTF
. TRBJ2-7 13 TRBV4-3 once TGCGCCAGCAGCCCCGCGCTAACCTACGAGCAGTACTTC CASSPALTYEQYF
. TRBJ1-2 16 TRBV7-9 . TGTGCCAGCAGCTTAGGGTCGGGGGGAATCGGCTATGGCTACACCTTC CASSLGSGGIGYGYTF
. TRBJ1-1 13 TRBV7-2 . TGTGCCAGCAGCCCCGACGGATACACTGAAGCTTTCTTT CASSPDGYTEAFF
TRBD2 TRBJ2-5 15 TRBV20-1 few TGCAGTGCTAGAGAACTTGGACTAGCCGCAGAGACCCAGTACTTC CSARELGLAAETQYF
TRBD1 TRBJ1-4 14 TRBV29-1 . TGCAGCGTGGGACAGGGCCCAACTAATGAAAAACTGTTTTTT CSVGQGPTNEKLFF
. TRBJ1-1 12 TRBV20-1 . TGCAGTGCTCACCCCATGAACACTGAAGCTTTCTTT CSAHPMNTEAFF
. TRBJ1-2 17 TRBV7-2 . TGTGCCAGCAGCTTCCGGGGGTCGGGGTTCCGCAACTATGGCTACACCTTC CASSFRGSGFRNYGYTF
. TRBJ1-5 17 TRBV4-2 once TGTGCCAGCAGCCAAGAGGGGGGGACCTCCCGAGGACAGCCCCAGCATTTT CASSQEGGTSRGQPQHF
TRBD2 TRBJ2-1 14 TRBV29-1 few TGCAGCGCCCCTGAAGCGGGAGACTACAATGAGCAGTTCTTC CSAPEAGDYNEQFF
. TRBJ2-3 15 TRBV7-8 few TGTGCCAGCAGCTTAGAAGCTCTCCCGACGTATACGCAGTATTTT CASSLEALPTYTQYF